Sequencing of this TCR beta chain was carried out in a study of blood T cell repertoires in COVID-19. Study context: Samples of COVID-19 (acute and convalescent) were obtained from the United States, Italy and Spain. The analysed material was cDNA or gDNA that came from T cells, B-cell-depleted T cells, or PBMCs.

This clone showed up just a few times. In the original processing: Estimates of nucleated cell counts were drawn from the amplification of reference gene primers. TCRdb's table, derived via immunoSEQ multiplex PCR, lists solely in-frame clones and lacks some. From that table come the V and J calls and clone size; the DNA was used to work out D and trimming. The table records roughly 100,000 clones, 75% to 85% of them present only once. Sequencing input: peripheral blood. This sequence originates from a woman in her 70s with acute or convalescent COVID-19.

The CDR3 protein is CASSLDIGNTIYF. The CDR3, as DNA: TGCGCCAGCAGCTTGGACATCGGAAACACCATATATTTT. This chain connects TRBV5-1 to TRBJ1-3; the D is unclear. Trimming took off 0 bases at V and 4 bases at J, with 5 bases between the two ends. The CDR3 is 13 amino acids. Germline V gives CDR1 SGHRS, CDR2 YFSETQ.